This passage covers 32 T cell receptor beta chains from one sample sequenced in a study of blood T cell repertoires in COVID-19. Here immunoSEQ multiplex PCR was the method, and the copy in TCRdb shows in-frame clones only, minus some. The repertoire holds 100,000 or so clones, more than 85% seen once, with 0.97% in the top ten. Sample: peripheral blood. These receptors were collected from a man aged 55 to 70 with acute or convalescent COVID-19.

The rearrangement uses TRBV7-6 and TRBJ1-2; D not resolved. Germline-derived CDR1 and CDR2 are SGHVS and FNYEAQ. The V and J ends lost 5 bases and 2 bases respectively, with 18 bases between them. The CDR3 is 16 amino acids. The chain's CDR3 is CASSPEIKTGNYGYTF. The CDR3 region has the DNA TGTGCCAGCAGCCCCGAAATCAAGACGGGGAACTATGGCTACACCTTC.

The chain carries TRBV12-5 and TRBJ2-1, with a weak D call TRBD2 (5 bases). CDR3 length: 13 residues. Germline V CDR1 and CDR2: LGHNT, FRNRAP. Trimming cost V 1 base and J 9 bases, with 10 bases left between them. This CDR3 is CASGLGSEREQFF. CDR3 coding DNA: TGTGCTAGTGGTTTGGGTAGCGAGCGTGAGCAGTTCTTC.

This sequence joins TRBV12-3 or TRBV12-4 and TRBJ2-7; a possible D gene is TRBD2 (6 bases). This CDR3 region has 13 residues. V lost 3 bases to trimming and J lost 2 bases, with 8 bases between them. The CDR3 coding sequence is TGTGCCAGCAGTTTGGCGGGAACCTACGAGCAGTACTTC. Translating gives CASSLAGTYEQYF.

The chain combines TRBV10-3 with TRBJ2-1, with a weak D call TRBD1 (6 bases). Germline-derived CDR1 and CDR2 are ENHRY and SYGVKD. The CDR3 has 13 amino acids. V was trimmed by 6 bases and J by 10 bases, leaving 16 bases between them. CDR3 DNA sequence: TGTGCCATCAGGGCTGACAGGCCGGGGGAGCAGTTCTTC. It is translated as CAIRADRPGEQFF.

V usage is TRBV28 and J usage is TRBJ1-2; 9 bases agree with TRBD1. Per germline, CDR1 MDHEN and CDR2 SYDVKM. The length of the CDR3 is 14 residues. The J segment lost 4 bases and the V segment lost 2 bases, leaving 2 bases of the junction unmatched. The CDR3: CASSLPGQGYGYTF. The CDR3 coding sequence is TGTGCCAGCAGTTTACCGGGACAGGGCTATGGCTACACCTTC.

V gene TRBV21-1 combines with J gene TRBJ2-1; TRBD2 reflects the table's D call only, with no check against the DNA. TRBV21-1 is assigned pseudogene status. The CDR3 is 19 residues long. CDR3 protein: CASRIGTSGSHRHYNEQFF. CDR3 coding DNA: TGTGCCAGCCGAATCGGTACTAGCGGGAGTCATAGGCACTACAATGAGCAGTTCTTC.

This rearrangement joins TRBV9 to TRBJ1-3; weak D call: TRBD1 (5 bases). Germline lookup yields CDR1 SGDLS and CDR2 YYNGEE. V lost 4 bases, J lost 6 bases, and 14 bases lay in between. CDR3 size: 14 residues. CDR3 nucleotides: TGTGCCAGCAGCCGTGCAGGGCAGACAAACACCATATATTTT. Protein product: CASSRAGQTNTIYF.

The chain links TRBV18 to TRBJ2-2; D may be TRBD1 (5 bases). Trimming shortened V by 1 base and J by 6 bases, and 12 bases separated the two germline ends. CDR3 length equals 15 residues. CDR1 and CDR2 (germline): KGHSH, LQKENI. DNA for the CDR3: TGTGCCAGCTCACCACAGGGTCAGGGTGCCGGGGAGCTGTTTTTT. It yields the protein CASSPQGQGAGELFF. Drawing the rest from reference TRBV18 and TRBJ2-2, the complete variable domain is NAGVMQNPRHLVRRRGQEARLRCSPMKGHSHVYWYRQLPEEGLKFMVYLQKENIIDESGMPKERFSAEFPKEGPSILRIQQVVRGDSAAYFCASSPQGQGAGELFFGEGSRLTVL.

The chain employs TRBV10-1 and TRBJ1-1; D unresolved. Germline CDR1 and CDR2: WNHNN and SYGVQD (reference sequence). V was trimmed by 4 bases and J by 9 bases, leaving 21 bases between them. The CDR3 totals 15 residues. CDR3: CASSAGPSAGSKAFF. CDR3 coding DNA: TGCGCCAGCAGTGCCGGACCGTCCGCCGGGAGTAAAGCTTTCTTT.

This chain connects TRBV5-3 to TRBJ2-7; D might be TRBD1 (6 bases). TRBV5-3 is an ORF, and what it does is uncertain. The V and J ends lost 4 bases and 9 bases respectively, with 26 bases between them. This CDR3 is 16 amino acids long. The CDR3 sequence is CARSPDSTGRQGGQYF. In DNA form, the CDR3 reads TGTGCCAGAAGCCCAGACTCCACAGGGCGTCAGGGCGGGCAGTACTTC.

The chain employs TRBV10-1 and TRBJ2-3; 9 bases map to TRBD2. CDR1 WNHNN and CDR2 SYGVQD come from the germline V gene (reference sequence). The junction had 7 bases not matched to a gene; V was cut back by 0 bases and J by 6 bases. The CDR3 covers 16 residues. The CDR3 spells CASSESRAGGMDTQYF. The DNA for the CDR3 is TGCGCCAGCAGTGAGTCGCGAGCGGGAGGTATGGATACGCAGTATTTT.

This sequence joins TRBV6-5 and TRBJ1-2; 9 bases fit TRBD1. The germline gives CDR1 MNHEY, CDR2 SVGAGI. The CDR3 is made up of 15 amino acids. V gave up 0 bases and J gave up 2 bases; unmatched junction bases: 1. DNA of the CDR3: TGTGCCAGCAGTTACTCGGGACAGGGAAACTATGGCTACACCTTC. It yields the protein CASSYSGQGNYGYTF.

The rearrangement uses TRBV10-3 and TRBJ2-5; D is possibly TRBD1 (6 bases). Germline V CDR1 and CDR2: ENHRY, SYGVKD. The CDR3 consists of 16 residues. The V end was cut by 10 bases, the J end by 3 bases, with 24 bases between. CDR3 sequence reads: CATKGPQGEGEETQYF. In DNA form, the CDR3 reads TGTGCCACCAAGGGGCCACAGGGTGAGGGAGAAGAGACCCAGTACTTC.

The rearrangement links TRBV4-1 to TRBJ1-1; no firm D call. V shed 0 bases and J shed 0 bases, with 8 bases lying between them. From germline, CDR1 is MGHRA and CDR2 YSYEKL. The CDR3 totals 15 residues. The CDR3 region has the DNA TGCGCCAGCAGCCAAGAAGAGTTTTTGAACACTGAAGCTTTCTTT. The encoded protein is CASSQEEFLNTEAFF.

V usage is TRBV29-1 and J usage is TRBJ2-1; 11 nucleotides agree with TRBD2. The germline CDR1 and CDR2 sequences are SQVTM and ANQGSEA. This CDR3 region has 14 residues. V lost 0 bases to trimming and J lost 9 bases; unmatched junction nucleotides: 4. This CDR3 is CSVEDRTSGFEQFF. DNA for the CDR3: TGCAGCGTTGAAGATAGGACTAGCGGGTTTGAGCAGTTCTTC.

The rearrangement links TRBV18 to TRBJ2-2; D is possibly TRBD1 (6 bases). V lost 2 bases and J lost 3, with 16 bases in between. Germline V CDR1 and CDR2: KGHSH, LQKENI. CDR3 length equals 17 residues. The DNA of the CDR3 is TGTGCCAGCTCACCAGAGATTGGGGGCGCAGACACCGGGGAGCTGTTTTTT. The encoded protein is CASSPEIGGADTGELFF.

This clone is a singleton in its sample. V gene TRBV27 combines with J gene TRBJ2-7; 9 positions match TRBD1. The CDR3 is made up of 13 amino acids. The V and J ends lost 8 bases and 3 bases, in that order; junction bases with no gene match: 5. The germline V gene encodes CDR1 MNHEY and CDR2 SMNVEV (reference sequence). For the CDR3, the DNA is TGTGCCAGCGGGGGGACAGGGTACTACGAGCAGTACTTC. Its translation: CASGGTGYYEQYF.

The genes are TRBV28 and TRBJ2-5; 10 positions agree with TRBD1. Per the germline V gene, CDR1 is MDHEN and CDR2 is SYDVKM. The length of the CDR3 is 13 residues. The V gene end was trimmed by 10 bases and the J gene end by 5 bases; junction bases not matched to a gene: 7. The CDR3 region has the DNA TGTGCCACCGACAGGGGGCAGTGGGAGACCCAGTACTTC. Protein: CATDRGQWETQYF.

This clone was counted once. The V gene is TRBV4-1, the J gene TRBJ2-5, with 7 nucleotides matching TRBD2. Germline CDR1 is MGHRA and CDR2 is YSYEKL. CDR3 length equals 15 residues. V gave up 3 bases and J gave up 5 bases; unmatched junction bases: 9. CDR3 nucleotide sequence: TGCGCCAGCAGCCATACGGCGGGAGAACCGGAGACCCAGTACTTC. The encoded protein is CASSHTAGEPETQYF.

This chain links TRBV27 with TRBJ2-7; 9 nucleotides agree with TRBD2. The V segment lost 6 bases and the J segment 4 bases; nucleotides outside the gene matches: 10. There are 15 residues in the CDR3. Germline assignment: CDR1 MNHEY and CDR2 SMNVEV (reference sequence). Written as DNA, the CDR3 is TGTGCCAGCAGGGACGGAGCGGGAGGCCCGTACGAGCAGTACTTC. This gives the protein CASRDGAGGPYEQYF.

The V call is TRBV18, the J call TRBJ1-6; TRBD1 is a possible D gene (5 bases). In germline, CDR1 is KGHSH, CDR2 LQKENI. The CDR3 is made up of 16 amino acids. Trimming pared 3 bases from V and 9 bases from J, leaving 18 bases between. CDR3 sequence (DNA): TGTGCCAGCTCACCTAGTGAGACAGCGTCGAGTTCACCCCTCCACTTT. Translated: CASSPSETASSSPLHF. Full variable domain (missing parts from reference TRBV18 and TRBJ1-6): NAGVMQNPRHLVRRRGQEARLRCSPMKGHSHVYWYRQLPEEGLKFMVYLQKENIIDESGMPKERFSAEFPKEGPSILRIQQVVRGDSAAYFCASSPSETASSSPLHFGNGTRLTVT.

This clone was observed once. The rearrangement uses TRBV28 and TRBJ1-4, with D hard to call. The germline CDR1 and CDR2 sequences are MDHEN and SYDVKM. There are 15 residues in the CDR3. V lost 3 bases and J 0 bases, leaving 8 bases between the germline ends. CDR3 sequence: CASSLGVSTNEKLFF. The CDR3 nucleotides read TGTGCCAGCAGTTTGGGCGTCTCAACTAATGAAAAACTGTTTTTT.

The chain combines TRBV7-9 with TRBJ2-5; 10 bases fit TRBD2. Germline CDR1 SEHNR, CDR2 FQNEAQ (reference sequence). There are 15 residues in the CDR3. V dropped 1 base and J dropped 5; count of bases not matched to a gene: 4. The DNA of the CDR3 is TGTGCCAGCAGCTTAGGGCTAGCGGGAGTCGAGACCCAGTACTTC. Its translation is CASSLGLAGVETQYF.

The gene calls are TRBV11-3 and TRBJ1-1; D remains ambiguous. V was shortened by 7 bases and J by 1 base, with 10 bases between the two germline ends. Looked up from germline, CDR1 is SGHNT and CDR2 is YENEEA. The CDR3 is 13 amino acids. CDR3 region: CASNVTENTEAFF. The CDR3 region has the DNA TGTGCCAGCAACGTAACAGAGAACACTGAAGCTTTCTTT. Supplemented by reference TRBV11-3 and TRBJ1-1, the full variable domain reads EAGVVQSPRYKIIEKKQPVAFWCNPISGHNTLYWYLQNLGQGPELLIRYENEEAVDDSQLPKDRFSAERLKGVDSTLKIQPAELGDSAVYLCASNVTENTEAFFGQGTRLTVV.

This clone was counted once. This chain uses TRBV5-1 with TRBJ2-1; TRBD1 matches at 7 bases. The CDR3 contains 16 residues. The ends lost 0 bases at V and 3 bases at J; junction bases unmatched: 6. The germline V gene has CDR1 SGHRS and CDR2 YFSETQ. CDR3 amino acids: CASSLGDSTFYNEQFF. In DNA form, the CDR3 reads TGCGCCAGCAGCTTGGGGGACAGCACCTTCTACAATGAGCAGTTCTTC.

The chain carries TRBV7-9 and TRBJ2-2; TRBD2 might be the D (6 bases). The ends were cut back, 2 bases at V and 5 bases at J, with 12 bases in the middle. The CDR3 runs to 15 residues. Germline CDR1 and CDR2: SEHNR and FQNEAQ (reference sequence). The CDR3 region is CASSLQLAKTGELFF. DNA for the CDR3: TGTGCCAGCAGCTTACAACTAGCCAAAACCGGGGAGCTGTTTTTT.

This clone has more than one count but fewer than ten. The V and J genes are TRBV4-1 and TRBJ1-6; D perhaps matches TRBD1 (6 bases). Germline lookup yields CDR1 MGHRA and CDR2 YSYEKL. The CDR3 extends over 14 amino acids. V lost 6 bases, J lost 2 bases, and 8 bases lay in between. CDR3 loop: CASRPGAYNSPLHF. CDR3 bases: TGCGCCAGCAGGCCAGGGGCCTATAATTCACCCCTCCACTTT.

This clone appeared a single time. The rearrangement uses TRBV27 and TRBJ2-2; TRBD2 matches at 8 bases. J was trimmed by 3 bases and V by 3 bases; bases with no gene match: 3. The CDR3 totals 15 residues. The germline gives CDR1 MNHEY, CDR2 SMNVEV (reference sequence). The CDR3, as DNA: TGTGCCAGCAGTTTCGCGGGAGGTTACACCGGGGAGCTGTTTTTT. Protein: CASSFAGGYTGELFF.

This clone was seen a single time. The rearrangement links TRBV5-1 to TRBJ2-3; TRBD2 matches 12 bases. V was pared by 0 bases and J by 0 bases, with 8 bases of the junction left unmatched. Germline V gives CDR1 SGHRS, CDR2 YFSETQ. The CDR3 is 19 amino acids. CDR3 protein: CASSLEARTSGISTDTQYF. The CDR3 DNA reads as TGCGCCAGCAGCTTGGAAGCTAGGACTAGCGGGATTAGCACAGATACGCAGTATTTT. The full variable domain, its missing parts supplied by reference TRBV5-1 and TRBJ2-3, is KAGVTQTPRYLIKTRGQQVTLSCSPISGHRSVSWYQQTPGQGLQFLFEYFSETQRNKGNFPGRFSGRQFSNSRSEMNVSTLELGDSALYLCASSLEARTSGISTDTQYFGPGTRLTVL.

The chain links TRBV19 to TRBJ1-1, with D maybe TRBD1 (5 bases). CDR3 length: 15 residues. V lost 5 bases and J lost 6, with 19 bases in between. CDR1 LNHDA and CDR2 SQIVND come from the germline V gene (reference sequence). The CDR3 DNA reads TGTGCCAGTAGTTCCGCGATGACAGTCTCCGCTGAAGCTTTCTTT. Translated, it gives CASSSAMTVSAEAFF. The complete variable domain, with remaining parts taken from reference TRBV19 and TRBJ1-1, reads DGGITQSPKYLFRKEGQNVTLSCEQNLNHDAMYWYRQDPGQGLRLIYYSQIVNDFQKGDIAEGYSVSREKKESFPLTVTSAQKNPTAFYLCASSSAMTVSAEAFFGQGTRLTVV.

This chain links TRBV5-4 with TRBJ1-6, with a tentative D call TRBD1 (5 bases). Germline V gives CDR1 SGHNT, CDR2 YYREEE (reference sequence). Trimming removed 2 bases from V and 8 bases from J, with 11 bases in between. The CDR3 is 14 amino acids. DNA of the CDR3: TGTGCCAGCAGCTTCGGGGGTGCGGATTCACCCCTCCACTTT. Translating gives CASSFGGADSPLHF.

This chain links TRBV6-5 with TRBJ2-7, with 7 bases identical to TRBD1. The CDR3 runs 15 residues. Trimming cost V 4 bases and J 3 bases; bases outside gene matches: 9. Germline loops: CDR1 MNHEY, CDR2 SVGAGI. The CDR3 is CASSSRLQGIYEQYF. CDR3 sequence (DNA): TGTGCCAGCAGTTCCCGACTACAGGGGATCTACGAGCAGTACTTC.